This T cell receptor (beta chain) was obtained from a study of read filtering for tumor transcriptome and immune sequencing (dated by TCRdb to 2020 to 2021). Turning to the overall study: The cohort was composed of approximately 16 male and 14 to 15 female patients, with a mean age of roughly 61 years and an age range of roughly 47 to 90. Under revised international staging, about 8 patients fell into R-ISS I, 15 to 20 into R-ISS II and six or seven into R-ISS III. After DNase treatment, whole-transcriptome libraries were prepared with the TruSeq RNA Access Library Prep Kit. TCR-region mapped reads per sample ranged from about 3.5 to 10.27 million with IR-seq versus only roughly 85 to 1273 with RNA-seq. The study compared TCR repertoires from targeted immune repertoire sequencing and bulk whole-transcriptome sequencing run on the same bone marrow samples. One of the main goals was to work out a read-filtering strategy for immune repertoire data, in particular whether clonotypes backed by only a single read should be removed.

Bone marrow was sampled from every patient at the time of active disease. Ficoll-Hypaque density gradient centrifugation was used to isolate the bone marrow mononuclear cells. CD138-negative cells were obtained by negative selection after labeling with CD138 magnetic microbeads on a MACS separator, removing myeloma plasma cells. Flow cytometry on an Attune NxT with CD138 antibodies was used to check the purity of the isolated cells. Total RNA was extracted with TRIzol reagent and quantified with a NanoDrop spectrophotometer. Paired RNA-seq and IR-seq were performed on each patient's CD138-negative bone marrow sample. Study-wide conclusions, independent of this receptor: In IR-seq, about 82% of clonotypes but approximately 4% of total reads were represented by single-read clonotypes, whereas in RNA-seq, 74.6% of clonotypes and approximately 45% of reads were represented by single-read clonotypes. When single-read clonotypes were removed, the proportions of shared clonotypes in IR-seq and RNA-seq correlated more strongly. The sorted CD138-negative fraction was a mixed bone marrow immune population, not purified T cells. Clonotypes were captured by IR-seq at much higher depth and more reliably than by RNA-seq, and smaller IR-seq throughput was sufficient for identification of most shared clonotypes.

Starting from roughly 440 ng RNA, TCR libraries were constructed with the Immunoverse kit using molecular barcoded adaptors that cover the alpha/delta and beta/gamma chains. TCR library preparation used the same RNA that went into transcriptome sequencing. An Illumina HiSeq 4000 with 2 x 150 cycles was used to sequence the TCR libraries. On the authors' methods: TCR reads were aligned to human V, D, J and C references and assembled into CDR3 clonotypes with MiXCR, including quality filtering and error correction. The tcR package in R was used to analyze clonotype counts and gene usage diversity. Raw mapping reads were checked after the RNA-seq reads had been mapped by STAR aligner version 2.5.3a onto the human GRCh37 genome. To test the effect of sequencing depth on detected clonotypes, IR-seq fastq files were randomly downsampled using Seqtk 1.3. TCRdb trimmed the raw reads at Q25, called clones with MiXCR and kept productive beta chains. Entries are consolidated by CDR3 protein sequence, retaining the most common genes and DNA. The V and J calls, along with clone size, are taken from TCRdb and not from the paper's own processing. This sample gives about 58,000 distinct CDR3 sequences in total; roughly an eighth of them show up just once. The ten largest account for approximately 16% of the sample.

The CDR3 starts with the cysteine, ends with the phenylalanine, and has 16 residues. Of the read, only the CDR3 DNA is kept; its 48 bases are in frame from base 1. A distance of 14 bases separates the germline ends of V and J, which lose 2 bases and 0 bases respectively. Sequences DFQATT (CDR1) and SNEGSKA (CDR2) are obtained from the germline V gene (reference sequence). Turning to this clonotype: It has no known antigen specificity. No base qualities exist here, and no much larger clone lies one base off it.

The TCR was taken from a donor at least 40 years old with multiple myeloma. Sequencing was performed on a population of CD138-negative cells sorted from bone marrow. Sample cell subset or site, as interpreted from the label and publication: bone marrow mononuclear cells depleted of CD138+ plasma/myeloma cells by negative magnetic selection. This receptor chain uses TRBV20-1 and TRBJ2-1, with no D gene named confidently. The DNA is TGCAGTGCTAGAATCAAACCGGGCTACTCCTACAATGAGCAGTTCTTC. Its product reads: CSARIKPGYSYNEQFF.